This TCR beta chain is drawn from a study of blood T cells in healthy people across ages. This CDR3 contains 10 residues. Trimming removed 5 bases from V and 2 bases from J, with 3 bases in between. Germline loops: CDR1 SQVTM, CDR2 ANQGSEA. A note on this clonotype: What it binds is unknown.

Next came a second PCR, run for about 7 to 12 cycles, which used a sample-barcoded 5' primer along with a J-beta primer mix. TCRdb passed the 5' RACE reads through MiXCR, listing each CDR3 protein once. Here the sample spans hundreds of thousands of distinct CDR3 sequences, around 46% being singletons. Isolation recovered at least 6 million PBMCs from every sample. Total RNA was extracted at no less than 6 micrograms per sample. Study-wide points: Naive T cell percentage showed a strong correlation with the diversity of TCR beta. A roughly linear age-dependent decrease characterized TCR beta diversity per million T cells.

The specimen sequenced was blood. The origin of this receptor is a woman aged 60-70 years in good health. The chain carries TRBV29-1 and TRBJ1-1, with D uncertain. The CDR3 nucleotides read TGCAGCGTTCGTAACACTGAAGCTTTCTTT. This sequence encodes CSVRNTEAFF.